Presented here are 22 T cell receptor beta chains from one specimen sequenced in a study of blood T cells in healthy people across ages. With a J-beta primer mix and a sample-barcoded 5' primer, a second PCR ran roughly 7 to 11 cycles. TCRdb called the 5' RACE reads again in MiXCR, with one record for every CDR3 protein. The sample shows 700,000 to 800,000 distinct CDR3 sequences, 40% to 45% of them seen only once. Sequenced material: blood. These receptors were collected from a woman aged 55 to 70 in good health.

The table lists this clonotype with a few counts. J is TRBJ2-3 and V is TRBV9, with D unresolved. Trimming took 4 bases from V and 5 from J, leaving 11 bases between them. Germline-derived CDR1 and CDR2 are SGDLS and YYNGEE. The CDR3 contains 13 residues. CDR3 nucleotide sequence: TGTGCCAGCAGCACACGGACCTTAGATACGCAGTATTTT. Encoded protein: CASSTRTLDTQYF.

In this sample, this clonotype turned up a few times. The gene calls are TRBV7-2 and TRBJ2-3; possibly TRBD2 for D (5 bases). Germline V gene data show CDR1 as SGHTA and CDR2 as FQGNSA. The CDR3 spans 13 residues. The V end lost 4 bases, the J end lost 5 bases, and 10 bases lay between the germline ends. CDR3 sequence: CASSSRTEDTQYF. The CDR3 bases are TGTGCCAGCAGCTCGCGGACTGAAGATACGCAGTATTTT.

The chain uses TRBV5-1 and TRBJ2-1, with TRBD2 matching over 9 bases. CDR1 is SGHRS, CDR2 YFSETQ, per germline. V was clipped by 4 bases and J by 7 bases; unmatched bases: 12. This CDR3 comprises 16 residues. The CDR3 region is CASSVLAGAGGNEQFF. The CDR3 DNA follows: TGCGCCAGCAGCGTGTTAGCGGGAGCGGGTGGGAATGAGCAGTTCTTC.

This clonotype was seen at least ten times. The gene calls are TRBV4-3 and TRBJ2-7; D is possibly TRBD1 (5 bases). CDR1 and CDR2 from the germline V gene are LGHNA and YSLEER. This CDR3 has 17 residues. The ends were cut back, 2 bases at V and 3 bases at J, with 20 bases in the middle. CDR3 DNA sequence: TGCGCCAGCAGCCAATCAAGGGGCGGAGATCCTCTCTACGAGCAGTACTTC. Translation: CASSQSRGGDPLYEQYF.

V is TRBV20-1 and J is TRBJ2-5, with a tentative D call TRBD2 (5 bases). The assigned J gene may be wrong: the sequence end matches TRBJ2-7 better. The germline CDR1 and CDR2 sequences are DFQATT and SNEGSKA (reference sequence). This CDR3 region has 12 residues. CDR3 residues: CSAGFTGYEQYF. CDR3 bases: TGCAGTGCTGGATTTACGGGATACGAGCAGTACTTC.

This clonotype showed up just a few times. The chain couples TRBV20-1 to TRBJ2-1; 11 bases agree with TRBD2. V shed 8 bases, J shed 5 bases, and the junction held 8 bases outside the gene matches. The germline V gene has CDR1 DFQATT and CDR2 SNEGSKA (reference sequence). The CDR3 is made up of 14 amino acids. The CDR3 DNA reads as TGCAGTTACTCCGGGACTAGCGGACACAATGAGCAGTTCTTC. As protein: CSYSGTSGHNEQFF.

The chain uses TRBV12-3 or TRBV12-4 and TRBJ2-7; no clear D. The V end lost 5 bases, the J end lost 1 base, and 21 bases lay between the germline ends. There are 17 residues in the CDR3. CDR3 in DNA: TGTGCCAGCAGTATCCAACTCCGGGTATTGGCTTCCTACGAGCAGTACTTC. Translating it yields CASSIQLRVLASYEQYF.

Remarks on this clonotype: A much larger clone sits a single nucleotide away, making a read error possible. This rearrangement joins TRBV10-3 to TRBJ2-1; TRBD1 is a possible D gene (5 bases). Trimming cost V 3 bases and J 10 bases, with 16 bases left between them. Germline V CDR1 and CDR2: ENHRY, SYGVKD. The CDR3 loop spans 14 amino acids. The CDR3 protein is CAISEGAKTYEQFF. CDR3 nucleotides: TGTGCCATCAGTGAAGGGGCGAAAACCTACGAGCAGTTCTTC.

The J gene is TRBJ1-2, the V gene TRBV6-5, with a weak D call TRBD1 (5 bases). This CDR3 has 14 amino acids. Germline CDR1 and CDR2: MNHEY and SVGAGI. V dropped 7 bases and J dropped 2 bases, with 14 bases sitting between them. The CDR3 is CASTRPWGNYGYTF. For the CDR3, the DNA is TGTGCCAGCACCCGACCCTGGGGCAACTATGGCTACACCTTC.

This clonotype was found a few times. CDR3 residues: CASSVLAGSYNEQFF. In nucleotides, the CDR3 is TGTGCCAGCAGTGTACTAGCGGGTTCCTACAATGAGCAGTTCTTC. This chain connects TRBV6-4 to TRBJ2-1; the match to TRBD2 covers 9 bases. The junction had 2 bases not matched to a gene; V was cut back by 4 bases and J by 1 base. This CDR3 region has 15 residues. Germline CDR1 reads MRHNA; CDR2 reads SNTAGT.

This clonotype came up a few times. The rearrangement joins TRBV6-2 or TRBV6-3 to TRBJ2-1, with TRBD2 identical over 8 bases. This CDR3 has 16 residues. After removal of 4 bases from V and 4 bases from J, the junction contained 9 bases not matched to a gene. CDR1 is MNHEY, CDR2 SVGEGT, per germline. CDR3: CASSWRDLAGYNEQFF. The CDR3, as DNA: TGTGCCAGCAGTTGGAGGGACTTAGCGGGATACAATGAGCAGTTCTTC.

Comment on this clonotype: One base away lies a much larger clone, so this may be a sequencing read error. V gene TRBV7-9 combines with J gene TRBJ2-3; perhaps TRBD2 as D (6 bases). The CDR3 has 14 residues. Germline V gene sequence: CDR1 SEHNR, CDR2 FQNEAQ (reference sequence). CDR3 sequence (DNA): TGTGCCAGCAGCGTAGCGGCAGGGTCAGATACGCAGTATTTT. Translated: CASSVAAGSDTQYF. Together with reference TRBV7-9 and TRBJ2-3, the CDR3 gives the full variable domain: DTGVSQNPRHKITKRGQNVTFRCDPISEHNRLYWYRQTLGQGPEFLTYFQNEAQLEKSRLLSDRFSAERPKGSFSTLEIQRTEQGDSAMYLCASSVAAGSDTQYFGPGTRLTVL.

This clonotype was counted many times. The chain uses TRBV7-2 and TRBJ2-1; 7 bases match TRBD2. The CDR3 has 13 residues. CDR1 and CDR2 from the germline V gene are SGHTA and FQGNSA. The V and J ends lost 5 bases and 10 bases, in that order; junction bases with no gene match: 8. CDR3 amino acids: CASSTERGLEQFF. DNA of the CDR3: TGTGCCAGCAGCACCGAGCGGGGCCTCGAGCAGTTCTTC. Supplemented by reference TRBV7-2 and TRBJ2-1, the full variable domain reads GAGVSQSPSNKVTEKGKDVELRCDPISGHTALYWYRQSLGQGLEFLIYFQGNSAPDKSGLPSDRFSAERTGGSVSTLTIQRTQQEDSAVYLCASSTERGLEQFFGPGTRLTVL.

The CDR3 DNA is TGCAGTGCTAGAGATCCAGGCCGGCTGGCGGGAAGTTACAATGAGCAGTACTTC. Amino acid sequence: CSARDPGRLAGSYNEQYF. The chain carries TRBV20-1 and TRBJ2-7; the D gene is possibly TRBD2 (6 bases). The ends were cut back, 0 bases at V and 7 bases at J, with 28 bases in the middle. This CDR3 has 18 residues. Germline loops: CDR1 DFQATT, CDR2 SNEGSKA (reference sequence).

The J gene is TRBJ1-5, the V gene TRBV25-1, with D perhaps TRBD1 (5 bases). The V gene lost 7 bases and the J gene lost 9 bases, with 16 bases spanning the gap. CDR1 MGHDK and CDR2 SYGVNS come from the germline V gene. The CDR3 loop spans 13 amino acids. The CDR3 spells CASMRGGGRPQHF. In DNA form, the CDR3 reads TGTGCCAGCATGAGGGGAGGCGGGCGGCCCCAGCATTTT.

This clonotype was recorded a few times. The V and J genes are TRBV6-5 and TRBJ1-1; D unclear. Germline values: CDR1 MNHEY, CDR2 SVGAGI. The CDR3 loop spans 15 amino acids. The ends were cut back, 2 bases at V and 0 bases at J, with 10 bases in the middle. As DNA, the CDR3 is TGTGCCAGCAGTTACGTGCAGCCACTGAACACTGAAGCTTTCTTT. Translation gives CASSYVQPLNTEAFF.

This clonotype turned up a few times. The rearrangement uses TRBV6-5 and TRBJ2-4, with 7 bases that match TRBD2. The CDR3 has 12 amino acids. Germline lookup yields CDR1 MNHEY and CDR2 SVGAGI. CDR3 in DNA: TGTGCGGCGGGGGTCGCCAAAAACATTCAGTACTTC. The encoded protein is CAAGVAKNIQYF.

The chain combines TRBV7-2 with TRBJ2-3; D gene uncertain. Deletions cut 5 bases from V and 8 bases from J, with 14 bases between. The CDR3 length is 13 residues. CDR1 is SGHTA and CDR2 is FQGNSA in the germline V gene. The CDR3 DNA sequence: TGTGCCAGCAGCGCGCCTGGTTTCAGTACGCAGTATTTT. This encodes CASSAPGFSTQYF. Using reference TRBV7-2 and TRBJ2-3 for the parts outside the CDR3, the full variable domain is GAGVSQSPSNKVTEKGKDVELRCDPISGHTALYWYRQSLGQGLEFLIYFQGNSAPDKSGLPSDRFSAERTGGSVSTLTIQRTQQEDSAVYLCASSAPGFSTQYFGPGTRLTVL.

The CDR3 here is CASSRTRSTYEQFF. DNA for the CDR3: TGTGCCAGCAGCAGGACTAGATCTACCTATGAGCAGTTCTTC. This chain connects TRBV12-3 or TRBV12-4 to TRBJ2-1, with TRBD2 matching over 7 bases. V lost 6 bases, J lost 8 bases, and 10 bases stayed unmatched. The CDR3 loop spans 14 amino acids.

This clonotype came up a few times. CDR3 residues: CASSGVASTDTQYF. CDR3 nucleotide sequence: TGCGCCAGCAGCGGGGTTGCTAGCACAGATACGCAGTATTTT. The J gene is TRBJ2-3, the V gene TRBV4-3; no reliable D call. Trimming cost V 5 bases and J 0 bases, with 9 bases left between them. The CDR3 extends over 14 amino acids. Germline V gene lookup returns CDR1 LGHNA and CDR2 YSLEER.

The chain uses TRBV5-8 and TRBJ2-5, with D perhaps matching TRBD1 (5 bases). V was shortened by 4 bases and J by 5 bases, with 12 bases between the two germline ends. Germline V gene lookup returns CDR1 SGHTS and CDR2 YDEGEE. The CDR3 length is 13 residues. CDR3 nucleotide sequence: TGTGCCAGCAGCATTGGGGCCCGGGAGACCCAGTACTTC. Amino acids: CASSIGARETQYF. The whole variable domain, remainder taken from reference TRBV5-8 and TRBJ2-5, is EAGVTQSPTHLIKTRGQQATLRCSPISGHTSVYWYQQALGLGLQFLLWYDEGEERNRGNFPPRFSGRQFPNYSSELNVNALELEDSALYLCASSIGARETQYFGPGTRLLVL.

The chain recombines TRBV9 with TRBJ2-5; 7 bases align to TRBD2. The J call may not be correct, given that the DNA end is closer to TRBJ2-7. CDR1 and CDR2 from the germline V gene are SGDLS and YYNGEE. The CDR3 runs to 14 residues. This CDR3 is CASSNWEGSGEQYF. The DNA for the CDR3 is TGTGCCAGCAGTAACTGGGAGGGAAGCGGCGAGCAGTACTTC.